This T cell receptor (beta chain) was recorded in a study of blood T cell repertoires in COVID-19 (dated by TCRdb to 2020 to 2021). As for the study more broadly: Collaborator samples came from the United States, Italy and Spain and covered acute and convalescent phases of COVID-19. The material from the prospective study consisted of cDNA or gDNA derived from T cells, B-cell-depleted T cells, or PBMCs. Deeply sampled blood TCRbeta repertoires from subjects exposed to, actively infected with, or recovered from COVID-19 were included in the dataset. The repertoires were released in a freely available public database intended as a resource for research on the immune response to SARS-CoV-2. Samples were obtained from the ongoing ImmuneRACE study (first 160 participants) and from 1,254 subjects provided by 6 global collaborators. A de-identified subject ID, COVID-19 status, age in years and sex were almost always included in the sample metadata. HLA class I and class II types, where available, came from metadata supplied by the sample provider rather than from assay-based typing. The paper's findings and limits, for the study overall: The quantity of clinical and demographic metadata differed by source and by participant and was supplied without curation.

TCRbeta CDR3 regions were amplified from genomic DNA by means of the immunoSEQ Assay, a bias-controlled multiplex PCR. As for the original processing: Nucleated cell counts per sample were estimated from amplification of reference gene primers within the assay. To quantify the absolute abundance of each unique TCRbeta CDR3 rearrangement, sequence reads were collapsed and filtered. For each sample, productive Simpson clonality was calculated as the square root of Simpson's diversity index over productive rearrangements. TCRdb limited this immuneACCESS table to in-frame rearrangements with V and J called. A share of clones is missing; checked studies link under half to unresolved V genes, and the rest is unexplained. The V and J calls and clone size come from that table; D and trimming were worked out from the DNA. A total of around 81,000 clones appear in this sample, less than 85% of them only once. Clones ranked in the top ten supply about an eighth of the sample.

Each collaborating institution followed its own protocols to collect whole blood in K2EDTA tubes. For TCRbeta analysis, collaborators shipped samples as frozen whole blood, isolated PBMCs, or DNA extracted from either of those sample types. Germline trimming: 5 bases from V, 7 bases from J; junction bases outside gene matches: 6. The CDR3 sequence holds 15 residues, the cysteine and phenylalanine included. CDR3 DNA only is kept here, 45 bases in frame from base 1. Via the germline V gene (reference sequence), CDR1 is SEHNR and CDR2 FQNEAQ. This clone was seen only once. It lacks a known antigen. Per-nucleotide qualities are absent, and no much larger clonotype sits a single base away.

The chain employs TRBV7-9 and TRBJ1-6, with 9 middle bases fitting TRBD1. This clonotype originated in a human donor in a cohort sampled during active COVID-19. Material for sequencing was peripheral blood. The CDR3 reads as follows: CASSGWTGENSPLHF. In nucleotides, the sequence is TGTGCCAGCAGCGGATGGACAGGGGAAAATTCACCCCTCCACTTT.